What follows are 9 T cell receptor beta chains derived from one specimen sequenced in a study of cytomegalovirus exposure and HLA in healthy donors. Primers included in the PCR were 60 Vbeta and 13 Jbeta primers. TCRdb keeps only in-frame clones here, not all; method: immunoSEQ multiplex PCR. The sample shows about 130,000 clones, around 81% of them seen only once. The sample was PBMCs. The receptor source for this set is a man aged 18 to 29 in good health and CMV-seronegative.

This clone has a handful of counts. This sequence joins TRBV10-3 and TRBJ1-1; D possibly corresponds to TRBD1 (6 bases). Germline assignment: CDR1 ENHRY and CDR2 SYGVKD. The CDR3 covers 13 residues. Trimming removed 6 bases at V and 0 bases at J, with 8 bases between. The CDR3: CAISGQMNTEAFF. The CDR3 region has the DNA TGTGCCATCAGCGGACAGATGAACACTGAAGCTTTCTTT.

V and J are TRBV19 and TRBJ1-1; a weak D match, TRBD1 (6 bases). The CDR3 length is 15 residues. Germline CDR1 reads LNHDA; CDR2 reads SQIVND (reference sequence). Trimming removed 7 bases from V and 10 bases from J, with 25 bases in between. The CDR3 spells CASTNIPNRALRAFF. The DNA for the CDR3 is TGTGCCAGTACCAATATTCCGAACAGGGCATTAAGAGCTTTCTTT.

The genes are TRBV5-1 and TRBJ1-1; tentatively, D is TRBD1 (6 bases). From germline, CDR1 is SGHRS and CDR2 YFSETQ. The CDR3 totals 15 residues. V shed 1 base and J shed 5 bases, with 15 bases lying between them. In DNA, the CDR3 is TGCGCCAGCAGCTTGCGGGGCCAGGGGATGACTGAAGCTTTCTTT. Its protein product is CASSLRGQGMTEAFF.

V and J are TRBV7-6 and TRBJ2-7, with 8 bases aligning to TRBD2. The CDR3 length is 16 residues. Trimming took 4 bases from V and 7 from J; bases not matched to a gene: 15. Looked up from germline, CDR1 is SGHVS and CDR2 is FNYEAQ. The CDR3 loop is CASSSLGSGDTGEQYF. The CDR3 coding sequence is TGTGCCAGCAGCTCGCTGGGTAGCGGGGATACGGGAGAGCAGTACTTC.

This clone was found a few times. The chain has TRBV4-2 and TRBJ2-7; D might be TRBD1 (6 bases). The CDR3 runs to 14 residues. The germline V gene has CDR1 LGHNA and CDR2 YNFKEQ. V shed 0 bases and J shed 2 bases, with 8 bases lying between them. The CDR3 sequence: CASSQDRGPYEQYF. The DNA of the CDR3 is TGTGCCAGCAGCCAAGACAGGGGACCCTACGAGCAGTACTTC.

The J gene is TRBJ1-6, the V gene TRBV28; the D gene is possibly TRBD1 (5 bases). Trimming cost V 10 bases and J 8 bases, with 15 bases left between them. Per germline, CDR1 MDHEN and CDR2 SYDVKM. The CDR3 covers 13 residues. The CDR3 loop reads CATRGTGDSPLHF. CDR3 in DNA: TGTGCCACCCGAGGGACGGGAGATTCACCCCTCCACTTT. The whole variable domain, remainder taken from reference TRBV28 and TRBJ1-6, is DVKVTQSSRYLVKRTGEKVFLECVQDMDHENMFWYRQDPGLGLRLIYFSYDVKMKEKGDIPEGYSVSREKKERFSLILESASTNQTSMYLCATRGTGDSPLHFGNGTRLTVT.

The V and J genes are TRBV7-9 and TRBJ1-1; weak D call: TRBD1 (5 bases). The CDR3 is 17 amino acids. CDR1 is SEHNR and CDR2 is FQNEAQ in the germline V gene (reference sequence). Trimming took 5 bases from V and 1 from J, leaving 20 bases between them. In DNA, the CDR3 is TGTGCCAGCAGCCGACCCTCTTTGGACATACAGAACACTGAAGCTTTCTTT. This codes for CASSRPSLDIQNTEAFF.

The CDR3 here is CASTTGSSIDQPQHF. The CDR3 DNA is TGTGCCAGTACCACCGGGAGTAGTATAGATCAGCCCCAGCATTTT. This chain connects TRBV6-6 to TRBJ1-5; D gene uncertain. V was cut by 9 bases and J by 5 bases, with 20 bases left in between. Germline CDR1 reads MNHNY; CDR2 reads SVGAGI (reference sequence). The CDR3 spans 15 residues.

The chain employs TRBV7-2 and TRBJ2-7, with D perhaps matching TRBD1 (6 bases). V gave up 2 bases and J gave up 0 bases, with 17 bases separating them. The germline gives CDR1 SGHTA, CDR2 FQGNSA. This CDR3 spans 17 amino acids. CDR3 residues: CASSLRSGTGPSYEQYF. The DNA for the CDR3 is TGTGCCAGCAGCTTACGGTCAGGAACAGGGCCCTCCTACGAGCAGTACTTC.